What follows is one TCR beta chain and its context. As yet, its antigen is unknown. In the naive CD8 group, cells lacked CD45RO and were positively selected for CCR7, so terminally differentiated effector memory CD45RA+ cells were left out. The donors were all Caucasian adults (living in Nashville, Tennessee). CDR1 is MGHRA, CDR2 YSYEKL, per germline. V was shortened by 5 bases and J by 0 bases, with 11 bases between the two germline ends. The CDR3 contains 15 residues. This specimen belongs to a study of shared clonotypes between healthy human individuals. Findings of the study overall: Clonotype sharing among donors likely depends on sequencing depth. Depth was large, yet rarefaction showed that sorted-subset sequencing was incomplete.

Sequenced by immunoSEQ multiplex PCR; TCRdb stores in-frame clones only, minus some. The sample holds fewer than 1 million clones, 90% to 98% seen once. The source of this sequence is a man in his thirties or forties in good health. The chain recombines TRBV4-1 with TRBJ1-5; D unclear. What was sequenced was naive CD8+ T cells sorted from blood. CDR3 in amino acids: CASSSTTHSNQPQHF. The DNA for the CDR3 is TGCGCCAGCAGCTCCACGACACATAGCAATCAGCCCCAGCATTTT.